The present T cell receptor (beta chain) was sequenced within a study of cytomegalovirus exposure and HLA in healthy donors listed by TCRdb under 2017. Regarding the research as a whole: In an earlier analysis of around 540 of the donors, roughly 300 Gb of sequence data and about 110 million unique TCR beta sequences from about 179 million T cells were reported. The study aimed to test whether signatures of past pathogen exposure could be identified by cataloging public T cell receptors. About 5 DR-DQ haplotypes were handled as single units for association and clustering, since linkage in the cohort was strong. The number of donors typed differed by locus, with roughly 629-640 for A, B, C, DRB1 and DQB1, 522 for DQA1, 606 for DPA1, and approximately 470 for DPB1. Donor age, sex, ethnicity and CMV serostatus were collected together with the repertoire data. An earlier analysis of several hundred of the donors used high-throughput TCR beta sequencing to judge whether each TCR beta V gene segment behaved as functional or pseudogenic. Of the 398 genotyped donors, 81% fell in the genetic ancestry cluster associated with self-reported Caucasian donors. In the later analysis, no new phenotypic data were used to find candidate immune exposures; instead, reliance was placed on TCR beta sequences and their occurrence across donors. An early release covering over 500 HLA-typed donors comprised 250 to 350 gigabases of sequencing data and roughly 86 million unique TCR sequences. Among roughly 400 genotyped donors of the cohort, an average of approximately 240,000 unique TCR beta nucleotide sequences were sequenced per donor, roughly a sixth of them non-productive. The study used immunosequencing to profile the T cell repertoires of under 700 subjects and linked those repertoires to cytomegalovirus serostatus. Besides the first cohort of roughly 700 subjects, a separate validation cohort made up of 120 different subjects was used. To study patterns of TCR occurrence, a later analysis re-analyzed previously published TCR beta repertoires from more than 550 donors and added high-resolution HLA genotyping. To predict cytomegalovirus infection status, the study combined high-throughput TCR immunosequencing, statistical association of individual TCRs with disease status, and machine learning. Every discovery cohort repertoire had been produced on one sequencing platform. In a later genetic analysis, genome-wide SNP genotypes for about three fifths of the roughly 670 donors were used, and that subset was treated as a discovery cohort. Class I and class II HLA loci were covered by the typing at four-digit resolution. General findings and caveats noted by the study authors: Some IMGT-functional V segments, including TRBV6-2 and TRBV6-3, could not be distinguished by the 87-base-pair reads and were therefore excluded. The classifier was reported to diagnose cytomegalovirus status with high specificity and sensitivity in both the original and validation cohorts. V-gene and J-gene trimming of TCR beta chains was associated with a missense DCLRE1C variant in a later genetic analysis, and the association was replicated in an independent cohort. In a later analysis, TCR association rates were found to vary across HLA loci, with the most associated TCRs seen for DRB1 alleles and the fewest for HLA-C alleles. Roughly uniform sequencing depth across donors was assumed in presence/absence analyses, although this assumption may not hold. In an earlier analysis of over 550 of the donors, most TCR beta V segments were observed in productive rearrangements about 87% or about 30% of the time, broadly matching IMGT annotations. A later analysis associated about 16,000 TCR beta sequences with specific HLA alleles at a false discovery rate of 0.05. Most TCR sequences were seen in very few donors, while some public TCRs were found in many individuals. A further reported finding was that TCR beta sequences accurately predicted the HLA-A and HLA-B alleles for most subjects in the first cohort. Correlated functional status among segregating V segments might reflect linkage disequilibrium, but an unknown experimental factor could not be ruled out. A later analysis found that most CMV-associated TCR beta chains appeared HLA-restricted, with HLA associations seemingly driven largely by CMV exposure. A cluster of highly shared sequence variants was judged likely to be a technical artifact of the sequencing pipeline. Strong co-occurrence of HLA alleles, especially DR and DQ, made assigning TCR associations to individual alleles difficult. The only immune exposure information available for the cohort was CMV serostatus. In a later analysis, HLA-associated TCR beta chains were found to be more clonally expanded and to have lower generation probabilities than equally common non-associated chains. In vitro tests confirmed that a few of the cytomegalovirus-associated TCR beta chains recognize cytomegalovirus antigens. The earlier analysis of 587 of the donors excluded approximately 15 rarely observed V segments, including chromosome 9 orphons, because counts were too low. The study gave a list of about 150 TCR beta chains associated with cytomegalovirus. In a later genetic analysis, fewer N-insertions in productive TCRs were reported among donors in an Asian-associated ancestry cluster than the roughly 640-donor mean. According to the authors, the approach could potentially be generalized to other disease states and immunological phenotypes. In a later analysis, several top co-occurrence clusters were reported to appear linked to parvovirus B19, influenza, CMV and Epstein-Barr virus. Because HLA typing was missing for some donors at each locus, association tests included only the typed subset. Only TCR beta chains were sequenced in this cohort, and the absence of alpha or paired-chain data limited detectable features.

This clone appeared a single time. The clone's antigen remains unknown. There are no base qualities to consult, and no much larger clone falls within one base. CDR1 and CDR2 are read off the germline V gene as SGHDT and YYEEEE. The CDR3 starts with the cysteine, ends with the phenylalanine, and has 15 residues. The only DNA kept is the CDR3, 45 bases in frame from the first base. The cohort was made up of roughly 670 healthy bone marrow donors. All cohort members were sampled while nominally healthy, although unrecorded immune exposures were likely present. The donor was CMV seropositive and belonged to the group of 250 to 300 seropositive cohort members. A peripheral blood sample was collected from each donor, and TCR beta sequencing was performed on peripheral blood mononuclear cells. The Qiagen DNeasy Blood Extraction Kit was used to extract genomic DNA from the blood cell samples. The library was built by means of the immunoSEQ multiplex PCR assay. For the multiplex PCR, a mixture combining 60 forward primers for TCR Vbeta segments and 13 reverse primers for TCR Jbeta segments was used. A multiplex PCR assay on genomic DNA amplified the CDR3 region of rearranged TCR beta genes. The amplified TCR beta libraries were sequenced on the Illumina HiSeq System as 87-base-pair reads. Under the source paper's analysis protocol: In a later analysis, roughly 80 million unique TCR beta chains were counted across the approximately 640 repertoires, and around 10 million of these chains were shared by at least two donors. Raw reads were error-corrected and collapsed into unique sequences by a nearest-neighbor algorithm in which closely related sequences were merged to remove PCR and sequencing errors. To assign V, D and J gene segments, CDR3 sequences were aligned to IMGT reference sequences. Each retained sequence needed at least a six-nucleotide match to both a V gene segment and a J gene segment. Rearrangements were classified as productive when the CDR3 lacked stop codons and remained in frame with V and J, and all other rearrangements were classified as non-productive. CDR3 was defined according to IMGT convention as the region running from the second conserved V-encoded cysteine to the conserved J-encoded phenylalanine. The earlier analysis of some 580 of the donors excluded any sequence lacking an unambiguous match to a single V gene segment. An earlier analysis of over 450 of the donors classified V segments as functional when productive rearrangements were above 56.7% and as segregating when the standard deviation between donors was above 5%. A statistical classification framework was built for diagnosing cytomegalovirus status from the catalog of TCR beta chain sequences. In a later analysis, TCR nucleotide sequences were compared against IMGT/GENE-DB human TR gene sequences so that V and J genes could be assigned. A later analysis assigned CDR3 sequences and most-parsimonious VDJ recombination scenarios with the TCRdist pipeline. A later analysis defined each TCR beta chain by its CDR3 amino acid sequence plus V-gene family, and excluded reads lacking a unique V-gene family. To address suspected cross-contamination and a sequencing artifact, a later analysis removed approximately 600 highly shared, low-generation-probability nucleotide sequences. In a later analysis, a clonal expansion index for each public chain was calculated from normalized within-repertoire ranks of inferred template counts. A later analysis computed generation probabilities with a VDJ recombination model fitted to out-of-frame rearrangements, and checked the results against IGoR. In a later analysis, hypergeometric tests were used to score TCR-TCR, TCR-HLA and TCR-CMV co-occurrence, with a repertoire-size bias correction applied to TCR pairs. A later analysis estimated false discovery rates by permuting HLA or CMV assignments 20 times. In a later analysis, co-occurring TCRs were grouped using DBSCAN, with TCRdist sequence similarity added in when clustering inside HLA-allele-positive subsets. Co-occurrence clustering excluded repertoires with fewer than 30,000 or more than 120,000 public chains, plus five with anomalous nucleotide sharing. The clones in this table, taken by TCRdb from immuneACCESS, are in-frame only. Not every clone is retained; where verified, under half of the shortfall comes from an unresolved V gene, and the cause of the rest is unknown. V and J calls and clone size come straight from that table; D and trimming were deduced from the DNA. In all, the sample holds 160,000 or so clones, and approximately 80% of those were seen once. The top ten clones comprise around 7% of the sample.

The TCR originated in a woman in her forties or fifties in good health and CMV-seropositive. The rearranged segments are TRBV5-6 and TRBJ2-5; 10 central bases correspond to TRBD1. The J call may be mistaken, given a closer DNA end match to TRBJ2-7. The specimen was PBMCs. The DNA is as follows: TGTGCCAGCAGCTTGCCGGGACAGGGGAAATACGAGCAGTACTTC. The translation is CASSLPGQGKYEQYF.